This entry is about one TCR beta chain. This record comes from a study of PD-L1 blockade in urothelial cancer. Turning to the study itself: As for prior chemotherapy regimens, patients had received 0 to 3. Across blood samples, T cells had a median count of approximately 130,000.

The V gene's germline CDR1 is LGHNT and CDR2 FRNRAP. This CDR3 contains 20 residues. V lost 0 bases and J lost 0; bases outside the gene matches: 13. Described time point: peripheral blood 6 weeks after treatment start. Every PCR received spiked-in synthetic TCR analog templates. Here immunoSEQ multiplex PCR was the method, and the copy in TCRdb shows in-frame clones only, minus some. This repertoire shows around 93,000 clones, less than 90% found once; its top ten account for under 10%. The TCR was taken from a man between 65 and 79 years old with urothelial cancer. Source: PBMCs, taken around atezolizumab (anti-PD-L1) treatment. V and J are TRBV12-5 and TRBJ2-2, with 7 bases matching TRBD2. CDR3 amino acids: CASGLVRGLRIDSNTGELFF. The CDR3 DNA is TGTGCTAGTGGTTTGGTAAGGGGACTACGGATAGATTCGAACACCGGGGAGCTGTTTTTT. The variable domain in full, with the rest retrieved from reference TRBV12-5 and TRBJ2-2, is DARVTQTPRHKVTEMGQEVTMRCQPILGHNTVFWYRQTMMQGLELLAYFRNRAPLDDSGMPKDRFSAEMPDATLATLKIQPSEPRDSAVYFCASGLVRGLRIDSNTGELFFGEGSRLTVL.